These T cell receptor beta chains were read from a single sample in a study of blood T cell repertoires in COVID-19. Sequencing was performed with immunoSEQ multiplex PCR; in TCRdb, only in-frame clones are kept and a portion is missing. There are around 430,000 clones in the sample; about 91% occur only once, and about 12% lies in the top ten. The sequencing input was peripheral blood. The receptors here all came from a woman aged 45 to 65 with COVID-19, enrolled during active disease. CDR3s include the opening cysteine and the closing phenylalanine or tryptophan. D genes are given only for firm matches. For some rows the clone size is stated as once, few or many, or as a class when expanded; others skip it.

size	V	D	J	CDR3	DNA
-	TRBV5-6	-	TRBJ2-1	CASSQRQFSYNEQFF	TGTGCCAGCAGTCAGCGGCAGTTCTCCTACAATGAGCAGTTCTTC
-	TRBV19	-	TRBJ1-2	CASSLQVDYGYTF	TGTGCCAGTAGCCTTCAGGTGGACTATGGCTACACCTTC
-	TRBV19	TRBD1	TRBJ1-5	CAIDRAYNQPQHF	TGTGCCATTGACAGGGCCTACAATCAGCCCCAGCATTTT
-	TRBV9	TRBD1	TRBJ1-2	CASSVGATGVGGYTF	TGTGCCAGCAGCGTAGGGGCAACAGGGGTGGGAGGCTACACCTTC
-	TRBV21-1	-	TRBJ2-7	CASSKAHRRGKGYEQYF	TGTGCCAGCAGCAAAGCGCATCGTCGGGGAAAGGGCTACGAGCAGTACTTC
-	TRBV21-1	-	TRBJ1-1	CASSYTGKNTEAFF	TGTGCCAGCAGTTATACAGGGAAGAACACTGAAGCTTTCTTT
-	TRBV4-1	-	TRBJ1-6	CASSHGQFNSPLHF	TGCGCCAGCAGCCATGGACAGTTCAATTCACCCCTCCACTTT
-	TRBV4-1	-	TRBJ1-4	CASSRPSSAGTWKLFF	TGCGCCAGCAGCCGGCCTTCGTCGGCAGGGACATGGAAACTGTTTTTT
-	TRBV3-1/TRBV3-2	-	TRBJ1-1	CASSQGESPGVAFF	TGTGCCAGCAGCCAAGGAGAGAGTCCCGGGGTGGCTTTCTTT
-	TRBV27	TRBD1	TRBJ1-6	CASSLRGDRFYYSPLHF	TGTGCCAGCAGCCTTAGGGGGGACAGGTTTTACTATTCACCCCTCCACTTT
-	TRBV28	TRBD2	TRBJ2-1	CASSPRLAGGLDEQFF	TGTGCCAGCAGTCCGAGACTAGCGGGGGGGCTGGATGAGCAGTTCTTC
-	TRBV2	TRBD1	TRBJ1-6	CASSDRGLGSPLHF	TGTGCCAGCAGTGACAGGGGGCTGGGTTCACCCCTCCACTTT
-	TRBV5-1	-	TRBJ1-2	CASSLARDLTGGYTF	TGCGCCAGCAGCTTGGCCCGGGATCTGACCGGTGGCTACACCTTC
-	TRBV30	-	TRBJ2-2	CAWSVQLTGELFF	TGTGCCTGGAGTGTACAGCTCACCGGGGAGCTGTTTTTT
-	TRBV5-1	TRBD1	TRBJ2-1	CASSSRQGAGEQFF	TGCGCCAGCAGTTCGAGACAGGGGGCTGGTGAGCAGTTCTTC
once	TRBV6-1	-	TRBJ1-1	CASSEGAAEAFF	TGTGCCAGCAGTGAGGGCGCCGCTGAAGCTTTCTTT
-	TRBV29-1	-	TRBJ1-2	CSVQGGGRFSYGYTF	TGCAGCGTTCAGGGCGGGGGGCGATTCAGCTATGGCTACACCTTC
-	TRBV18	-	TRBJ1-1	CASSPGGAVTEAFF	TGTGCCAGCTCACCCGGGGGGGCTGTCACTGAAGCTTTCTTT
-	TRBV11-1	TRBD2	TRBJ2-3	CASSSRVRGGTDTQYF	TGTGCCAGCAGCTCGAGGGTCCGGGGGGGCACAGATACGCAGTATTTT
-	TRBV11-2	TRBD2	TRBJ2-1	CASSHGLAGEQFF	TGTGCCAGCAGCCACGGACTAGCCGGTGAGCAGTTCTTC
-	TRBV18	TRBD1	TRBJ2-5	CASSTKHRGAETQYF	TGTGCCAGCTCGACTAAACACAGGGGCGCAGAGACCCAGTACTTC
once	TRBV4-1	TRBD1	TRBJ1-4	CASSQLPGTGKGKLFF	TGCGCCAGCAGCCAATTACCCGGGACAGGGAAGGGAAAACTGTTTTTT
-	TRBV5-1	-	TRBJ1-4	CASSFDGQGKEKLFF	TGCGCCAGCAGCTTCGATGGGCAGGGTAAAGAAAAACTGTTTTTT
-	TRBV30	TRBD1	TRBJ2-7	CAWSDSGQAEQYF	TGTGCCTGGAGTGACTCGGGACAGGCCGAGCAGTACTTC
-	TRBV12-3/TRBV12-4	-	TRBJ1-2	CASTLANYGYTF	TGTGCCAGCACCTTAGCTAACTATGGCTACACCTTC
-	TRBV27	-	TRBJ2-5	CASRGLDGETQYF	TGTGCCAGCAGGGGACTTGATGGGGAGACCCAGTACTTC
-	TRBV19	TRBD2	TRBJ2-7	CASSQTGAGLYF	TGTGCCAGTAGCCAGACCGGAGCGGGGCTATACTTC
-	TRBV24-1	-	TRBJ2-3	CATSAVGGTDTQYF	TGTGCCACCAGTGCGGTAGGGGGCACAGATACGCAGTATTTT